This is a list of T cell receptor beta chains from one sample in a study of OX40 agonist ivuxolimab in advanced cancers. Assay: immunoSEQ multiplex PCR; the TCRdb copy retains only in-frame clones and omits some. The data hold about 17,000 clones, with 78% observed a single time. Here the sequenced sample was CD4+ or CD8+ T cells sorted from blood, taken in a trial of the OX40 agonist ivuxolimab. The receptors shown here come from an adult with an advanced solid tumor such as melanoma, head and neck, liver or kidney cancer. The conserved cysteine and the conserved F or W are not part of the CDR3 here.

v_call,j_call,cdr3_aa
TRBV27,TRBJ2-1,ASSWLAGRNEQF
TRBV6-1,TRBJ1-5,ASSEAATVYSNQPQH
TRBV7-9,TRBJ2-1,ASSLTRSSYNEQF
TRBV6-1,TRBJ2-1,ASSEDNEQF
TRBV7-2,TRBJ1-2,ASSPGGFYGYT
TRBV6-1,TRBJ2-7,ASSLQLGVDEQY
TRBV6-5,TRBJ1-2,ASSCEGPSCNYGYT
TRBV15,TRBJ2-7,ATSLSTVSSYEQY
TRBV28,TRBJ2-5,ASSRRDREQETQY
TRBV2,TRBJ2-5,ASSETVAQLLETQY
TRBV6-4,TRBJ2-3,ASSDGTSTDTQY
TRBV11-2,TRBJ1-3,ASSPGGSGNTIY
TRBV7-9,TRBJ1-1,ASSSPGTEAF
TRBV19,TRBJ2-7,ASSIGPAAYEQY
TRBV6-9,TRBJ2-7,ASRRQDEQY
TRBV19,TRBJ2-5,ASRLAGEETQY
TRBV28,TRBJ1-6,ASKFTGSDNSPLH
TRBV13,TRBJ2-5,ASSQRDEETQY
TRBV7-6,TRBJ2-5,ASSLKRRKETQY
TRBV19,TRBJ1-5,ASSITGDSNQPQH
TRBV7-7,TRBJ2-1,ASSSGLSSYNEQF
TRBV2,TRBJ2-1,ASSEPAGTLSYNEQF
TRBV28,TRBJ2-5,ASSFVGGGNPETQY
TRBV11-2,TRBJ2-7,ASSFPGLSYEQY
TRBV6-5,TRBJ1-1,ASSYSHRGNTEAF
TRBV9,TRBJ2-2,ASSARGRGTGELF
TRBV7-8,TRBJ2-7,ASSSLALAGDYEQY
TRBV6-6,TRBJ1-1,ASTDGQNTEAF
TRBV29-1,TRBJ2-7,SVETTSGKYEQY
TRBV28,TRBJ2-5,ASSLALEQETQY
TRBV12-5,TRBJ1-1,ASGWDQDLVKGAF
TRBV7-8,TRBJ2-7,ASSFAPNYEQY
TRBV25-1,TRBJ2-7,ASSEYTAGEGYEQY
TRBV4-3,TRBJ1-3,ASSQGTGFSGNTIY
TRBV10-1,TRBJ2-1,ASSDNGENYNEQF
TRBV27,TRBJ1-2,ATRDRGNYGYT
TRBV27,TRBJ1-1,ASRTDRSAEAF
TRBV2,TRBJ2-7,ASSGRTYEQY
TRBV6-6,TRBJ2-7,ASSWTGSHEQY
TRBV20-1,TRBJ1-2,SAGIGYT
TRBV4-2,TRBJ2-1,ASSQDETIYNEQF
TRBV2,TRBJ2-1,ASSERTSGYNEQF
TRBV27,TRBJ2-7,ASSLTSGTPSSEQY
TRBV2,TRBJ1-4,ASSEWTGPNEKLF
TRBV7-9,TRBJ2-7,ASSHPRGQGAYEQY
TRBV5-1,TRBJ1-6,ASSLTAASSYNSPLH
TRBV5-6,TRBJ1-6,ASSFTDFYPLH